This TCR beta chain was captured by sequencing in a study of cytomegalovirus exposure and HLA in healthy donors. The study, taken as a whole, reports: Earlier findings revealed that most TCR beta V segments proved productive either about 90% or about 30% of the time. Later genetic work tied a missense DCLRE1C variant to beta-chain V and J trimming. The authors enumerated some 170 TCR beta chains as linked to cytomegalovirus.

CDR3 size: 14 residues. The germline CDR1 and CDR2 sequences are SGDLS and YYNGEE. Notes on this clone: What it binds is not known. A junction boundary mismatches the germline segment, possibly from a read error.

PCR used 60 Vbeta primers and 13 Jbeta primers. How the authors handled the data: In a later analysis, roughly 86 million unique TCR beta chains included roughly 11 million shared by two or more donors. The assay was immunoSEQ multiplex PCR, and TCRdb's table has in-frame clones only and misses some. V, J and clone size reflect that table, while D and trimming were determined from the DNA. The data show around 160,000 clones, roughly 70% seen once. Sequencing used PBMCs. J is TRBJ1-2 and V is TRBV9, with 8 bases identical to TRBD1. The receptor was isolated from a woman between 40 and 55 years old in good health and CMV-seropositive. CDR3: CASSVGTGKDGYPF. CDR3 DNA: TGTGCCAGCAGCGTAGGGACAGGGAAGGATGGCTACCCCTTC.